This T cell receptor (beta chain) came from a study of neoadjuvant anti-PD-1 for oral cavity cancer. Study in general: Non-progressing patients received a fourth nivolumab dose near day 43, then surgery on days 50-56.

No culture or expansion preceded analysis of these blood cells. The protocol was immunoSEQ multiplex PCR, while the TCRdb copy is restricted to in-frame clones and leaves out a portion. The sample has tens of thousands of clones, around four fifths seen once. Per germline, CDR1 MNHEY and CDR2 SMNVEV (reference sequence). With 5 bases removed from V and 5 bases from J, the gap between germline ends came to 13 bases. The CDR3 extends over 14 amino acids. The rearrangement links TRBV27 to TRBJ1-5; D is unresolved. The sample here was PBMCs, taken before nivolumab (anti-PD-1) treatment. The receptor comes from a person between 35 and 79 years old with oral cavity squamous cell carcinoma. As DNA, the CDR3 is TGTGCCAGCAGTAGGGTGTCAGGTTATCAGCCCCAGCATTTT. Translation gives CASSRVSGYQPQHF.